The source of this T cell receptor (beta chain) is a study of blood T cells in healthy people across ages. This clonotype was detected ten times or more. The antigen remains undetermined. The length of the CDR3 is 19 residues. The germline V gene has CDR1 LGHNA and CDR2 YNFKEQ. The J segment lost 0 bases and the V segment lost 0 bases, leaving 6 bases of the junction unmatched. The study, taken as a whole, reports: A strong correlation was found between TCR beta diversity and the percentage of naive T cells. It was held that the diversity estimates obtained from one million T cells were underestimates. Changes seen in expanded clonotypes were possibly confounded by donor CMV status left unknown.

The second PCR ran about 6 to 11 cycles with a sample-barcoded 5' primer and J-beta primers. Each CDR3 protein is one row after TCRdb ran MiXCR on the 5' RACE reads. The sample has 980,000 or so distinct CDR3 sequences, 45% to 50% seen once. Material for sequencing was blood. This sequence joins TRBV4-2 and TRBJ2-6; the match to TRBD2 covers 9 bases. This receptor was obtained from a man aged 30-40 years in good health. DNA for the CDR3: TGTGCCAGCAGCCAAGAAACTAGCGGGTCGTCCTCTGGGGCCAACGTCCTGACTTTC. Encoded protein: CASSQETSGSSSGANVLTF.